Listed here are 4 T cell receptor beta chains from one sample, sequenced in a study of blood T cell repertoires in COVID-19. Using immunoSEQ multiplex PCR, the repertoire was profiled, and TCRdb retains in-frame clones only, with some absent. This table has some 200,000 clones, roughly 80% appearing once. The sample comprised peripheral blood. All receptors come from an elderly woman with acute or convalescent COVID-19.

The CDR3 nucleotides are TGTGCCAGCAGTGTCCTCGGGGGGACTGAAGCTTTCTTT. Translated, it gives CASSVLGGTEAFF. This sequence joins TRBV6-6 and TRBJ1-1; TRBD1 might be the D (5 bases). There are 13 residues in the CDR3. Germline V gene data show CDR1 as MNHNY and CDR2 as SVGAGI (reference sequence). V lost 5 bases and J 5 bases, leaving 12 bases between the germline ends.

The rearrangement joins TRBV19 to TRBJ2-3; 10 bases align to TRBD1. This CDR3 contains 16 residues. Germline V lookup: CDR1 LNHDA, CDR2 SQIVND (reference sequence). The trim removed 4 bases at V and 5 bases at J, leaving 9 bases unmatched. CDR3 coding DNA: TGTGCCAGTAGTACGAGACAGGGGGCCCCCGGAGATACGCAGTATTTT. Its protein product is CASSTRQGAPGDTQYF.

DNA of the CDR3: TGTGCCAGCAGCCCCCAACCGGGACTAGTACCCGGGGAGCTGTTTTTT. Protein product: CASSPQPGLVPGELFF. V is TRBV7-3 and J is TRBJ2-2, with 8 bases identical to TRBD2. The CDR3 length is 16 residues. Germline-derived CDR1 and CDR2 are SGHTA and FQGTGA. The ends lost 5 bases at V and 6 bases at J; junction bases unmatched: 11.

The V gene is TRBV6-2 or TRBV6-3, the J gene TRBJ1-2; TRBD1 matches 8 bases. V dropped 6 bases and J dropped 8; count of bases not matched to a gene: 5. The CDR3 has 12 amino acids. CDR1 is MNHEY and CDR2 is SVGEGT in the germline V gene. CDR3 nucleotides: TGTGCCAGCAGCTCCGACAGGGGCGGCTACACCTTC. Protein: CASSSDRGGYTF.